The 3 T cell receptor beta chains below were found in one sample sequenced in a study of T cells in localized non-small cell lung cancer. Method: immunoSEQ multiplex PCR; TCRdb's copy keeps in-frame clones and lacks some. The table has more than 2,000 clones, roughly two fifths seen once; the top ten hold more than 10%. Sequencing was performed on lung tumor tissue, taken before any cancer treatment. These receptors originate from a male donor at least 60 years old with stage I squamous cell lung carcinoma.

This clone was observed a single time. The chain combines TRBV30 with TRBJ1-5; tentative D call: TRBD1 (6 bases). V lost 2 bases and J lost 6, with 11 bases in between. Germline V gene sequence: CDR1 GTSNPN, CDR2 SVGIG (reference sequence). This CDR3 is built from 13 residues. This chain's CDR3 is CAWSNQGRQPQHF. CDR3 sequence (DNA): TGTGCCTGGAGTAATCAGGGGCGTCAGCCCCAGCATTTT.

This clone occurred a few times. The rearrangement links TRBV9 to TRBJ2-7; D possibly corresponds to TRBD2 (5 bases). The ends were cut back, 8 bases at V and 4 bases at J, with 13 bases in the middle. CDR3 length: 12 amino acids. CDR1 SGDLS and CDR2 YYNGEE come from the germline V gene. The CDR3: CASRWERYEQYF. The CDR3 bases are TGTGCCAGTCGGTGGGAGCGATACGAGCAGTACTTC.

This clone was picked up a small number of times. V usage is TRBV10-3 and J usage is TRBJ2-1; tentatively, D is TRBD1 (6 bases). There are 12 residues in the CDR3. V shed 10 bases and J shed 7 bases, with 14 bases lying between them. Germline lookup yields CDR1 ENHRY and CDR2 SYGVKD. The CDR3 sequence is CASSLQGNEQFF. Written as DNA, the CDR3 is TGTGCCAGCTCTCTACAGGGTAATGAGCAGTTCTTC.